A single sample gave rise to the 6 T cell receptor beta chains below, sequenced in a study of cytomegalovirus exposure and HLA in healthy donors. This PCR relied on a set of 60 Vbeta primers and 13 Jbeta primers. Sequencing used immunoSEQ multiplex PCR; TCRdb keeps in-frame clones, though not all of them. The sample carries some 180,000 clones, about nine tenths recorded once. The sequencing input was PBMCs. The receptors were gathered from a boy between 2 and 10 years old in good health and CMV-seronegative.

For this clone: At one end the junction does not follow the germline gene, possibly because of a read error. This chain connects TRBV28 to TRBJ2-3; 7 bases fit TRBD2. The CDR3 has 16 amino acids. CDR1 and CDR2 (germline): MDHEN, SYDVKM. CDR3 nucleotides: TGTGCCAGCAGTTTACGACTAGCCGTTGGCACGGATACGCAGTATTTT. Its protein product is CASSLRLAVGTDTQYF.

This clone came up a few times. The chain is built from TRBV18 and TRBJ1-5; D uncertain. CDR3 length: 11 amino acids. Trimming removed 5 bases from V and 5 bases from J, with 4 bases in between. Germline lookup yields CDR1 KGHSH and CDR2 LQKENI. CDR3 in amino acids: CASSSDQPQHF. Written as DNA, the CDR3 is TGTGCCAGCTCATCTGATCAGCCCCAGCATTTT.

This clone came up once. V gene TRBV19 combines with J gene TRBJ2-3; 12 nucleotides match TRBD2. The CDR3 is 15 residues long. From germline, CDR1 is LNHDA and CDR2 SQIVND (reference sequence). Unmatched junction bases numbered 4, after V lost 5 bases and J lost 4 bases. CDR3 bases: TGTGCCAGTAGTTCGCTAGCGGGAGGGCCAGATACGCAGTATTTT. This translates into CASSSLAGGPDTQYF.

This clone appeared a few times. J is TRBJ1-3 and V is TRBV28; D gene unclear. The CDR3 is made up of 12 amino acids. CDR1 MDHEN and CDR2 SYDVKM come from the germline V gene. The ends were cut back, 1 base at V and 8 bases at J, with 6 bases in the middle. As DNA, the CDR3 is TGTGCCAGCAGTTTATTAGGAGACACCATATATTTT. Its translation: CASSLLGDTIYF.

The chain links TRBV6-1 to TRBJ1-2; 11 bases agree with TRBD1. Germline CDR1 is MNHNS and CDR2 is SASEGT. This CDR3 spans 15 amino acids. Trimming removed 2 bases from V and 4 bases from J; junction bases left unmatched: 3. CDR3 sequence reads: CASSEWTGGGYGYTF. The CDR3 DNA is TGTGCCAGCAGTGAATGGACAGGGGGCGGCTATGGCTACACCTTC.

The CDR3, as DNA: TGTGCCAGCAAAGTAGAGAAACTTTTAGCCAAAAACATTCAGTACTTC. This codes for CASKVEKLLAKNIQYF. The chain carries TRBV2 and TRBJ2-4; no reliable D call. The CDR3 sequence is 16 residues long. V shed 7 bases and J shed 0 bases, with 16 bases lying between them. Looked up from germline, CDR1 is SNHLY and CDR2 is FYNNEI.